The present entry profiles one T cell receptor (beta chain) with its context. The target antigen is unknown. Per the germline V gene, CDR1 is SGHVS and CDR2 is FQNEAQ. The CDR3 sequence is 15 residues long. V dropped 4 bases and J dropped 3 bases, with 13 bases sitting between them. TCRdb fed the 5' RACE reads into MiXCR, producing one record per CDR3 protein. The table lists approximately 140,000 distinct CDR3 sequences, approximately 17% of them singletons. This specimen comes from a study of CD8 T cells in ankylosing spondylitis. The study's findings and limits: Disease-linked clones proved CD8+ and comparatively uncommon in peripheral blood. Blood from ankylosing spondylitis patients appeared to carry a characteristic roughly 8-variant TCR beta motif.

The sequencing sample was made of blood, either unsorted or a sorted T cell fraction (not recorded which). The chain carries TRBV7-8 and TRBJ2-1; no firm D call. The sequence was collected from a male donor with ankylosing spondylitis. CDR3 residues: CASSSFGGVYNEQFF. CDR3 nucleotides: TGTGCCAGCAGCTCGTTCGGTGGAGTCTACAATGAGCAGTTCTTC. Full variable domain (missing parts from reference TRBV7-8 and TRBJ2-1): GAGVSQSPRYKVAKRGQDVALRCDPISGHVSLFWYQQALGQGPEFLTYFQNEAQLDKSGLPSDRFFAERPEGSVSTLKIQRTQQEDSAVYLCASSSFGGVYNEQFFGPGTRLTVL.